This T cell receptor (beta chain) was found in a study of cytomegalovirus exposure and HLA in healthy donors (dated by TCRdb to about 2017). Some background on the complete study: According to an earlier analysis of 550 to 700 of the donors, about 190 million T cells yielded roughly 110 million unique TCR beta sequences and more than 250 Gb of sequence data. Of the approximately 400 genotyped donors, approximately 80% fell in the genetic ancestry cluster associated with self-reported Caucasian donors. HLA typing included class I and class II loci at four-digit resolution. The number of donors typed differed by locus, with about 629-630 for A, B, C, DRB1 and DQB1, around 560 for DQA1, over 600 for DPA1, and some 440 for DPB1. The study was designed to test whether signatures of past pathogen exposure could be identified by cataloging public T cell receptors. Donor age, sex, ethnicity and CMV serostatus were collected together with the repertoire data. Across approximately 420 genotyped donors of the cohort, an average of approximately 200,000 unique TCR beta nucleotide sequences per donor were sequenced, and 15% to 20% of those sequences were non-productive. An early release covering 500 to 750 HLA-typed donors comprised about 300 gigabases of sequencing data and 85 million or so unique TCR sequences. Rather than using new phenotypic data, the later analysis identified candidate immune exposures from TCR beta sequences and from how often those sequences occurred across donors. A later analysis re-analyzed previously published TCR beta repertoires from 500 to 700 donors and added high-resolution HLA genotyping to study TCR occurrence patterns. A handful of DR-DQ haplotypes were handled as single units for association and clustering because linkage in the cohort was strong. Every discovery cohort repertoire had been produced on one sequencing platform. Using immunosequencing, the study profiled T cell repertoires from fewer than 700 subjects and related those repertoires to cytomegalovirus serostatus. An earlier analysis of approximately 500 of the donors applied high-throughput TCR beta sequencing to assess whether each TCR beta V gene segment acted as functional or pseudogenic. Along with the approximately 600-subject first cohort, a separate validation cohort of around 120 different subjects was used. To predict cytomegalovirus infection status, the study combined high-throughput TCR immunosequencing, statistical association of individual TCRs with disease status, and machine learning. Genome-wide SNP genotypes for about 55% of the roughly 670 donors were used in a later genetic analysis, which treated that subset as a discovery cohort. Paper-wide results and their limitations: The classifier was reported to diagnose cytomegalovirus status with high specificity and sensitivity in both the original and validation cohorts. This cohort had only TCR beta chains sequenced, and the lack of alpha or paired-chain data limited which features could be detected. CMV serostatus was the only immune exposure information available for the cohort. Correlated functional status among segregating V segments might reflect linkage disequilibrium, but an unknown experimental factor could not be ruled out. HLA typing was unavailable for some donors at each locus, so association tests used only the typed subset. In the study, around 150 TCR beta chains were listed as associated with cytomegalovirus. Sequencing depth was assumed to be roughly uniform across donors in the presence/absence analyses, though that assumption may not hold. A cluster of highly shared sequence variants was judged likely to represent a technical artifact of the sequencing pipeline. In vitro tests confirmed that a few of the cytomegalovirus-associated TCR beta chains recognize cytomegalovirus antigens. At a false discovery rate of 0.05, a later analysis linked approximately 18,000 TCR beta sequences to specific HLA alleles. While some public TCRs were present in many individuals, most TCR sequences turned up only very rarely across donors. In a later genetic analysis, a missense DCLRE1C variant was associated with V-gene and J-gene trimming of TCR beta chains, and the association was replicated in an independent cohort. Assigning TCR associations to individual alleles was difficult when HLA alleles, especially DR and DQ, strongly co-occurred. The authors suggested that the approach could potentially be generalized to other disease states and immunological phenotypes. According to a later genetic analysis, donors in an Asian-associated ancestry cluster had fewer N-insertions in productive TCRs than the approximately 670-donor mean. In an earlier analysis of around 600 of the donors, most TCR beta V segments appeared in productive rearrangements about 87% or about 30% of the time, broadly matching IMGT annotations. According to a later analysis, most CMV-associated TCR beta chains appeared to be HLA-restricted, and the HLA associations seemed to be driven largely by CMV exposure. A further reported finding was that TCR beta sequences accurately predicted the HLA-A and HLA-B alleles for most subjects in the first cohort. In a later analysis, HLA-associated TCR beta chains showed more clonal expansion and lower generation probabilities than non-associated chains that were equally common. The 87-base-pair reads could not distinguish some IMGT-functional V segments, including TRBV6-2 and TRBV6-3, so those segments were excluded. A later analysis found that TCR association rates varied across HLA loci, with DRB1 alleles showing the most associated TCRs and HLA-C alleles the fewest. Because counts were too low, roughly 17 rarely observed V segments, including chromosome 9 orphons, were left out of the earlier analysis of 587 of the donors. Several of the top co-occurrence clusters appeared to be linked to parvovirus B19, influenza, CMV and Epstein-Barr virus, according to a later analysis.

Of note for this clone: Its binding antigen is unknown. Base qualities are missing; no much larger clone stands one base away.

The germline V gene encodes CDR1 ENHRY and CDR2 SYGVKD. At the junction V is shortened by 5 bases and J by 5 bases, with 11 bases in between. The cysteine opens and the phenylalanine closes a CDR3 of 13 amino acids. Of all the DNA, just the CDR3 is kept, 39 bases in frame from base 1. Libraries came from the immunoSEQ multiplex PCR assay. The multiplex PCR relied on a mix of 60 forward primers for TCR Vbeta segments and 13 reverse primers for TCR Jbeta segments. A multiplex PCR assay on genomic DNA amplified the CDR3 region of rearranged TCR beta genes. Amplified TCR beta libraries were sequenced as 87-base-pair reads on the Illumina HiSeq System. The original methods were these. A later analysis tallied about 77 million unique TCR beta chains across the roughly 610 repertoires, and approximately 12 million of those chains were shared by two or more donors. Raw reads were error-corrected and collapsed into unique sequences with a nearest-neighbor algorithm that merged closely related sequences to remove PCR and sequencing errors. V, D and J gene segments were assigned by aligning CDR3 sequences to IMGT reference sequences. For a sequence to be retained, at least a six-nucleotide match to both a V gene segment and a J gene segment was required. A rearrangement was called productive if the CDR3 had no stop codons and remained in frame with V and J, and every other rearrangement was called non-productive. CDR3 was defined according to IMGT convention as the region running from the second conserved V-encoded cysteine to the conserved J-encoded phenylalanine. Sequences without an unambiguous match to a single V gene segment were excluded from the earlier analysis of about 640 of the donors. In an earlier analysis of 587 of the donors, V segments were called functional above 56.7% productive rearrangements and were called segregating when the between-donor standard deviation exceeded 5%. A statistical classification framework was developed to diagnose cytomegalovirus status using the catalog of TCR beta chain sequences. V and J gene assignment, in a later analysis, came from comparing TCR nucleotide sequences with IMGT/GENE-DB human TR gene sequences. Using the TCRdist pipeline, a later analysis assigned CDR3 sequences along with most-parsimonious VDJ recombination scenarios. In a later analysis, each TCR beta chain was defined by its CDR3 amino acid sequence together with its V-gene family, and reads without a unique V-gene family were excluded. As a way to deal with suspected cross-contamination and a sequencing artifact, a later analysis dropped 592 nucleotide sequences that were highly shared and had low generation probability. In a later analysis, a clonal expansion index was calculated for each public chain from normalized within-repertoire ranks of inferred template counts. A later analysis computed generation probabilities with a VDJ recombination model fitted to out-of-frame rearrangements, and checked the results against IGoR. In a later analysis, TCR-TCR, TCR-HLA and TCR-CMV co-occurrence was scored with hypergeometric tests, and a repertoire-size bias correction was applied to TCR pairs. False discovery rates were estimated in a later analysis by permuting HLA or CMV assignments 20 times. In a later analysis, co-occurring TCRs were grouped with DBSCAN, and TCRdist sequence similarity was added when clustering was performed within HLA-allele-positive subsets. Repertoires with fewer than 30,000 or more than 120,000 public chains, plus five repertoires with anomalous nucleotide sharing, were excluded from co-occurrence clustering. What TCRdb holds here is the immuneACCESS table cut down to in-frame rearrangements. Part of the clones is not present; checked against another copy, under half of the missing clones reflect an unresolved V gene, and the others are unexplained. V and J calls and clone size are copied from that table; D and trimming were computed from the DNA. A total of approximately 100,000 clones appear in this sample, around a tenth of them only once. Of the sample, 5% to 5.5% is held by the ten largest clones.

The cohort was made up of 500 to 850 healthy bone marrow donors. At the time of sampling, every cohort member was nominally healthy, though immune exposures that went unrecorded were likely present. The donor tested CMV seropositive and was one of the 289 seropositive cohort members. A peripheral blood sample was collected from each donor, and TCR beta sequencing was performed on peripheral blood mononuclear cells. Genomic DNA extraction from the blood cell samples was performed with the Qiagen DNeasy Blood Extraction Kit. This clonotype was obtained from a man aged 50-59 years in good health and CMV-seropositive. Material: PBMCs. The chain uses TRBV10-3 and TRBJ2-3, with no confident D gene call. The CDR3 protein sequence reads: CAISHDLLDTQYF. The sequenced DNA is TGTGCCATCAGTCACGACTTATTAGATACGCAGTATTTT.